This T cell receptor beta chain was found in a study of blood T cell repertoires in COVID-19. The wider study: Specimens from acute and convalescent COVID-19 originated in the United States, Italy and Spain.

In the original workflow: Nucleated cell counts were estimated from reference gene primer amplification. Clones were sequenced by immunoSEQ multiplex PCR, and TCRdb holds only the in-frame ones, with some missing. The V and J calls and clone size come from that table; D and trimming were worked out from the DNA. The sample includes approximately 50,000 clones, 86% seen only once; the top ten take approximately 25%. This CDR3 comprises 16 residues. The junction had 9 bases not matched to a gene; V was cut back by 5 bases and J by 2 bases. The germline gives CDR1 SGHAT, CDR2 FQNNGV. V usage is TRBV11-2 and J usage is TRBJ1-5, with 7 positions matching TRBD1. The sample taken for sequencing was peripheral blood. The sequence derives from a woman older than 75 with acute or convalescent COVID-19. This CDR3 is CASSARHTGGNQPQHF. CDR3 DNA sequence: TGTGCCAGCAGCGCGCGACATACAGGGGGCAATCAGCCCCAGCATTTT.